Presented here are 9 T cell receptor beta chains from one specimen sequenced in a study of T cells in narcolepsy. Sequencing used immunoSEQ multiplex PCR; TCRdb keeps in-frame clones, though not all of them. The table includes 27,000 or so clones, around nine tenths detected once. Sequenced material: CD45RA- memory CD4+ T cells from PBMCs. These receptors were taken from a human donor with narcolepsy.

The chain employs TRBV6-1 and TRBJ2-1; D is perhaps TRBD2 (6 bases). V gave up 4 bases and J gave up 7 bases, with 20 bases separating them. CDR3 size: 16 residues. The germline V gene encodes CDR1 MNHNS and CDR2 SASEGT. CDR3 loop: CASSGILADARNEQFF. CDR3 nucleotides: TGTGCCAGCAGTGGAATTTTAGCGGATGCCAGGAATGAGCAGTTCTTC.

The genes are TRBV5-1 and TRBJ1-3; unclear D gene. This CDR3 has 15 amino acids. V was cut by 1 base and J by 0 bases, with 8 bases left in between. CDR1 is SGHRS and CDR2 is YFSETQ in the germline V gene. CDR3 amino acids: CASSLYGSSGNTIYF. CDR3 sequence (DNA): TGCGCCAGCAGCTTGTACGGAAGCTCTGGAAACACCATATATTTT. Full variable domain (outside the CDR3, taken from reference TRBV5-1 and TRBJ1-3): KAGVTQTPRYLIKTRGQQVTLSCSPISGHRSVSWYQQTPGQGLQFLFEYFSETQRNKGNFPGRFSGRQFSNSRSEMNVSTLELGDSALYLCASSLYGSSGNTIYFGEGSWLTVV.

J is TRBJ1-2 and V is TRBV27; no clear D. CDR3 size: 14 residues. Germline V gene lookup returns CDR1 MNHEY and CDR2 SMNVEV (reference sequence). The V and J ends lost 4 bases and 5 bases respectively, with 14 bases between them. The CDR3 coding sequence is TGTGCCAGCAGTTCCCACCCAAACTTGTATGGCTACACCTTC. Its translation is CASSSHPNLYGYTF.

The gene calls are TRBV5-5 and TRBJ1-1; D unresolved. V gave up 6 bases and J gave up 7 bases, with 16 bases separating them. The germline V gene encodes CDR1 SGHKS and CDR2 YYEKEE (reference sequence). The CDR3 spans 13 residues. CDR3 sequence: CASKESVLGEAFF. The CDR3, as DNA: TGTGCCAGCAAGGAATCGGTGCTGGGTGAAGCTTTCTTT.

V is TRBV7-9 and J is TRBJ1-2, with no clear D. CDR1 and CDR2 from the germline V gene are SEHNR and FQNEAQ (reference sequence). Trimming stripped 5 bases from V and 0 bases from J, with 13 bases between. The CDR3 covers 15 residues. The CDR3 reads CASSQTLGANYGYTF. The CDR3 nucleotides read TGTGCCAGCAGCCAAACCCTTGGGGCTAACTATGGCTACACCTTC.

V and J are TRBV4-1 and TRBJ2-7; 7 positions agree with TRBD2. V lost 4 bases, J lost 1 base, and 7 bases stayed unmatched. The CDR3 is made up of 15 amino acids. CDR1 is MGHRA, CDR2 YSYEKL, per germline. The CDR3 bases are TGCGCCAGCAGCCGCCGGGGGGACGGATCCTACGAGCAGTACTTC. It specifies CASSRRGDGSYEQYF.

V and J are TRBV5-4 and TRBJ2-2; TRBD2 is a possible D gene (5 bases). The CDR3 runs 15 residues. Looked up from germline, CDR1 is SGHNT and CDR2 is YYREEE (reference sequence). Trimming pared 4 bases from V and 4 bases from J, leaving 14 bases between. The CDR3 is CASSPKLGSTGELFF. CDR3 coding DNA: TGTGCCAGCAGCCCCAAACTAGGTTCCACCGGGGAGCTGTTTTTT.

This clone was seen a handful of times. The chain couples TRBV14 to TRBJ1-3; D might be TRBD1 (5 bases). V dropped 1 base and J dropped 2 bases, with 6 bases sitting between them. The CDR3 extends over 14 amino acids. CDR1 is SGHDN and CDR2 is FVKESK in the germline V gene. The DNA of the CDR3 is TGTGCCAGCAGCCAAGTGGGGGCTGGAAACACCATATATTTT. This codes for CASSQVGAGNTIYF.

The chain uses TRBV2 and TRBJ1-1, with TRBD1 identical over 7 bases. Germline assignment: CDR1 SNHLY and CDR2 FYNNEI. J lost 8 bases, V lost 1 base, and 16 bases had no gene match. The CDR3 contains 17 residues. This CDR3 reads CASSEGGGWGRTVEAFF. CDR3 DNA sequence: TGTGCCAGCAGTGAAGGAGGGGGCTGGGGCCGGACGGTGGAAGCTTTCTTT.